These 23 T cell receptor beta chains were sequenced from one sample in a study of cytomegalovirus exposure and HLA in healthy donors. Primers for the PCR totalled 60 Vbeta and 13 Jbeta. Some clones are missing from TCRdb's copy, which holds only in-frame ones; the method was immunoSEQ multiplex PCR. Of 95,000 to 130,000 clones listed, 81% were seen once; the top ten hold 3.9%. What was sequenced was PBMCs. The receptors stem from a woman younger than 45 in good health and CMV-seronegative.

This clone was picked up one time. The chain couples TRBV11-1 to TRBJ1-3, with D possibly matching TRBD1 (5 bases). This CDR3 has 14 residues. Germline V CDR1 and CDR2: SGHAT, FQDESV (reference sequence). Between the trimmed V and J ends, which lost 5 bases and 4 bases, there was a span of 12 bases. CDR3 residues: CASSPQGSGNTIYF. CDR3 nucleotides: TGTGCCAGCAGCCCGCAGGGATCGGGAAACACCATATATTTT.

This clone turned up a few times. The V gene is TRBV6-6, the J gene TRBJ1-5; D remains unclear. The CDR3 totals 12 residues. Germline CDR1 reads MNHNY; CDR2 reads SVGAGI (reference sequence). The germline V and J ends were trimmed by 8 bases and 6 bases, with 11 bases remaining between them. This CDR3 reads CASATGGQPQHF. CDR3 bases: TGTGCCAGCGCCACCGGTGGTCAGCCCCAGCATTTT.

The chain joins TRBV7-8 to TRBJ2-1; the match to TRBD2 covers 13 bases. The germline CDR1 and CDR2 sequences are SGHVS and FQNEAQ. V lost 2 bases to trimming and J lost 11 bases; unmatched junction nucleotides: 9. The CDR3 loop spans 16 amino acids. In nucleotides, the CDR3 is TGTGCCAGCAGCTTAATAGGACTAGCGGGAGAGCTAAAGCAGTTCTTC. Amino acids: CASSLIGLAGELKQFF.

The chain carries TRBV6-1 and TRBJ2-7; 7 bases line up with TRBD2. The ends lost 4 bases at V and 1 base at J; junction bases unmatched: 4. Germline V gene lookup returns CDR1 MNHNS and CDR2 SASEGT. The CDR3 is 14 amino acids. The chain's CDR3 is CASSVTSASYEQYF. Written as DNA, the CDR3 is TGTGCCAGCAGTGTAACTAGCGCGTCCTACGAGCAGTACTTC.

The V gene is TRBV14, the J gene TRBJ2-2; unclear D gene. Trimming shortened V by 1 base and J by 6 bases, and 12 bases separated the two germline ends. CDR1 is SGHDN, CDR2 FVKESK, per germline. CDR3 size: 15 residues. CDR3 in DNA: TGTGCCAGCAGCCAAGTTAGGAGCGCCTCCGGGGAGCTGTTTTTT. Its translation: CASSQVRSASGELFF.

The chain uses TRBV11-2 and TRBJ1-1, with D uncertain. From germline, CDR1 is SGHAT and CDR2 FQNNGV. The CDR3 is 11 amino acids. V lost 5 bases, J lost 6 bases, and 7 bases lay in between. CDR3 nucleotide sequence: TGTGCCAGCAGCCGGTCCGCTGAAGCTTTCTTT. It specifies CASSRSAEAFF. The full variable domain, completed using reference TRBV11-2 and TRBJ1-1, is EAGVAQSPRYKIIEKRQSVAFWCNPISGHATLYWYQQILGQGPKLLIQFQNNGVVDDSQLPKDRFSAERLKGVDSTLKIQPAKLEDSAVYLCASSRSAEAFFGQGTRLTVV.

V usage is TRBV7-3 and J usage is TRBJ1-3; 7 positions agree with TRBD1. The CDR3 length is 18 residues. Losses at the gene ends were 4 bases for V and 0 bases for J; bases not matched to a gene: 12. Germline assignment: CDR1 SGHTA and CDR2 FQGTGA. The CDR3 coding sequence is TGTGCCAGCAGCTCACCGCTCGACAGGGACCTCTCTGGAAACACCATATATTTT. Translation: CASSSPLDRDLSGNTIYF.

The chain couples TRBV19 to TRBJ1-2, with TRBD1 as a possible D gene (5 bases). Trimming took 3 bases from V and 2 from J, leaving 13 bases between them. The germline CDR1 and CDR2 sequences are LNHDA and SQIVND (reference sequence). This CDR3 is built from 15 residues. The CDR3 loop is CASSIARVINYGYTF. In DNA, the CDR3 is TGTGCCAGTAGTATTGCCAGGGTGATAAACTATGGCTACACCTTC.

This sequence joins TRBV6-1 and TRBJ2-7; D is uncertain. The ends were cut back, 7 bases at V and 4 bases at J, with 8 bases in the middle. The length of the CDR3 is 11 residues. The germline V gene encodes CDR1 MNHNS and CDR2 SASEGT. CDR3 sequence (DNA): TGTGCCAGCAATTTCTTGTACGAGCAGTACTTC. Translation gives CASNFLYEQYF.

The chain uses TRBV7-8 and TRBJ2-3; D is possibly TRBD1 (6 bases). CDR1 is SGHVS, CDR2 FQNEAQ, per germline. The CDR3 is 15 residues long. V lost 5 bases to trimming and J lost 6 bases, with 18 bases between them. For the CDR3, the DNA is TGTGCCAGCAGCCCAAGCGCAGGGGCAGCGGATACGCAGTATTTT. This codes for CASSPSAGAADTQYF.

The chain joins TRBV5-1 to TRBJ2-7; tentatively, D is TRBD2 (6 bases). V lost 7 bases to trimming and J lost 3 bases, with 17 bases between them. Germline V gene lookup returns CDR1 SGHRS and CDR2 YFSETQ. The CDR3 runs 14 residues. CDR3: CASGSGGAGYEQYF. The CDR3, as DNA: TGCGCCAGCGGCTCCGGAGGGGCGGGCTACGAGCAGTACTTC.

The rearrangement joins TRBV7-6 to TRBJ1-3; a possible D gene is TRBD1 (5 bases). The germline CDR1 and CDR2 sequences are SGHVS and FNYEAQ. The CDR3 extends over 15 amino acids. Trimming cost V 4 bases and J 3 bases, with 13 bases left between them. The CDR3 nucleotides read TGTGCCAGCAGCTCTTCCGGGGGAGGTGGAAACACCATATATTTT. Its protein is CASSSSGGGGNTIYF.

This clone has only a few counts. The chain joins TRBV5-8 to TRBJ1-2; D may be TRBD1 (6 bases). Germline loops: CDR1 SGHTS, CDR2 YDEGEE. V lost 0 bases and J lost 8, with 14 bases in between. The CDR3 extends over 14 amino acids. DNA of the CDR3: TGTGCCAGCAGCTTGGGCAGGGGCCGCTGGGGCTACACCTTC. Its translation is CASSLGRGRWGYTF. Complete variable domain (other parts from reference TRBV5-8 and TRBJ1-2): EAGVTQSPTHLIKTRGQQATLRCSPISGHTSVYWYQQALGLGLQFLLWYDEGEERNRGNFPPRFSGRQFPNYSSELNVNALELEDSALYLCASSLGRGRWGYTFGSGTRLTVV.

The chain carries TRBV5-3 and TRBJ2-5, with TRBD2 identical over 12 bases. The J call may be wrong; the DNA end is better matched by TRBJ2-7. TRBV5-3 is sorted into the ORF group, with uncertain function. This CDR3 is built from 15 residues. CDR3 in amino acids: CARSTGTSGSHEQYF. As DNA, the CDR3 is TGTGCCAGAAGCACGGGGACTAGCGGGTCCCACGAGCAGTACTTC.

The chain has TRBV6-6 and TRBJ2-2, with 9 nucleotides matching TRBD1. Per the germline V gene, CDR1 is MNHNY and CDR2 is SVGAGI (reference sequence). The CDR3 extends over 15 amino acids. Germline trimming cut 8 bases from V and 4 bases from J; bases unmatched to any gene: 8. The CDR3 DNA sequence: TGTGCCAGCGGAGACAGGGGGAAGGGCACCGGGGAGCTGTTTTTT. Translated: CASGDRGKGTGELFF.

This chain uses TRBV7-3 with TRBJ2-7; 9 bases are a match to TRBD1. The germline CDR1 and CDR2 sequences are SGHTA and FQGTGA. Unmatched junction bases numbered 14, after V lost 2 bases and J lost 6 bases. This CDR3 contains 17 residues. DNA of the CDR3: TGTGCCAGCAGCTTATGGCGACAGGGGGAAAGACTATGCGAGCAGTACTTC. Translated: CASSLWRQGERLCEQYF.

The chain employs TRBV5-4 and TRBJ1-1; TRBD1 might be the D (6 bases). Germline V gene data show CDR1 as SGHNT and CDR2 as YYREEE (reference sequence). CDR3 length equals 14 residues. Deletions cut 5 bases from V and 0 bases from J, with 11 bases between. CDR3 DNA sequence: TGTGCCAGCAGTTCAGGACAGATGAACACTGAAGCTTTCTTT. Protein: CASSSGQMNTEAFF.

This clone was counted ten times or more. The rearrangement joins TRBV6-1 to TRBJ2-1; possibly TRBD1 for D (6 bases). The CDR3 contains 15 residues. The V end was cut by 1 base, the J end by 9 bases, with 16 bases between. Germline V gene lookup returns CDR1 MNHNS and CDR2 SASEGT. CDR3 sequence: CASSEGRTDHGEQFF. The DNA for the CDR3 is TGTGCCAGCAGTGAAGGCCGGACAGATCACGGTGAGCAGTTCTTC.

This sequence joins TRBV4-1 and TRBJ2-1, with TRBD2 identical over 11 bases. Unmatched junction bases numbered 18, after V lost 2 bases and J lost 6 bases. CDR3 length: 20 amino acids. The germline CDR1 and CDR2 sequences are MGHRA and YSYEKL. CDR3: CASSQPVGTSGIDPPNEQFF. CDR3 coding DNA: TGCGCCAGCAGCCAACCGGTCGGGACTAGCGGAATAGATCCCCCCAATGAGCAGTTCTTC.

This clone was seen just once. V and J are TRBV28 and TRBJ1-1, with no clear D. This CDR3 has 14 amino acids. Trimming took 6 bases from V and 1 from J, leaving 12 bases between them. CDR1 is MDHEN and CDR2 is SYDVKM in the germline V gene. The CDR3 is CASRPPSGNTEAFF. The CDR3 bases are TGTGCCAGCAGACCGCCTAGCGGGAACACTGAAGCTTTCTTT. Supplemented by reference TRBV28 and TRBJ1-1, the full variable domain reads DVKVTQSSRYLVKRTGEKVFLECVQDMDHENMFWYRQDPGLGLRLIYFSYDVKMKEKGDIPEGYSVSREKKERFSLILESASTNQTSMYLCASRPPSGNTEAFFGQGTRLTVV.

In the case of this clone: Other DNA variants within this sample encode the same CDR3. V is TRBV9 and J is TRBJ1-4; D may be TRBD1 (5 bases). The CDR3 is made up of 15 amino acids. Germline CDR1 is SGDLS and CDR2 is YYNGEE. Deletions cut 4 bases from V and 7 bases from J, with 17 bases between. The CDR3 reads CASSPMGQGGEKLFF. DNA for the CDR3: TGTGCCAGCAGCCCCATGGGGCAGGGAGGTGAAAAACTGTTTTTT.

The gene calls are TRBV5-1 and TRBJ2-1, with 8 nucleotides matching TRBD2. Germline values: CDR1 SGHRS, CDR2 YFSETQ. There are 13 residues in the CDR3. J was trimmed by 10 bases and V by 4 bases; bases with no gene match: 7. CDR3 residues: CASSIGRAGEQFF. Here the CDR3 DNA reads TGCGCCAGCAGCATCGGGAGGGCCGGCGAGCAGTTCTTC.

This rearrangement joins TRBV5-1 to TRBJ2-7; 10 bases match TRBD2. Germline V gene lookup returns CDR1 SGHRS and CDR2 YFSETQ. V was pared by 3 bases and J by 3 bases, with 9 bases of the junction left unmatched. The CDR3 totals 16 residues. CDR3 sequence reads: CASSSGLAGEIYEQYF. In nucleotides, the CDR3 is TGCGCCAGCAGCTCCGGGCTAGCGGGAGAAATCTACGAGCAGTACTTC.